This TCR beta chain appears in the sequencing data of a study of T cells after yellow fever vaccination. Study-wide results and limits: Overall, a small share of clonotypes was seen in both CD4 and CD8 compartments.

TCRdb used MiXCR to reprocess the 5' RACE reads, holding one entry per CDR3 protein. Of under 300,000 distinct CDR3 sequences detected, 6.9% appear once; the ten largest clones hold over 0.65%. From germline, CDR1 is LGHNA and CDR2 YSLEER. CDR3 size: 15 residues. The germline V and J ends were trimmed by 0 bases and 4 bases, with 12 bases remaining between them. As regards this clonotype: Its antigen remains unknown.

The clonotype was recovered from a man aged 25-45 years who received the YFV17D yellow fever vaccine. Source: CD4+ T cells sorted from PBMCs, taken 15 days after the yellow fever booster vaccination. The chain has TRBV4-3 and TRBJ2-5; possibly TRBD1 for D (5 bases). The CDR3 loop is CASSQDGAFRETQYF. CDR3 coding DNA: TGCGCCAGCAGCCAAGATGGGGCATTTCGAGAGACCCAGTACTTC.